The source of this T cell receptor beta chain is a study of a mutant IDH1 vaccine in newly diagnosed glioma. Study at large: Patients were pretreated with radiotherapy, temozolomide, or both, mostly both. Visits V12 and V13 fell at weeks 35 and 47, respectively.

In regard to this clone: Its antigen is undetermined.

CDR3 size: 13 residues. Germline V CDR1 and CDR2: SGHAT, FQNNGV. With 3 bases removed from V and 7 bases from J, the gap between germline ends came to 13 bases. Assay used: immunoSEQ multiplex PCR; TCRdb lists only in-frame clones, some missing. The table has approximately 21,000 clones, roughly 83% seen once. As to time point: week 47, end of study. The study gave 300 ug of mutant IDH1 20-mer peptide per vaccine dose, with topical imiquimod. The source material was PBMCs, sampled from a glioma patient whose treatment included an IDH1 peptide vaccine. J is TRBJ2-7 and V is TRBV11-2, with D uncertain. This receptor was obtained from a man in his forties with glioma. The CDR3 region is CASSFPTSREQYF. DNA of the CDR3: TGTGCCAGCAGCTTCCCCACTTCACGGGAGCAGTACTTC.